A selection of T cell receptor beta chains follows, all from one sample in a study of beta chain features in type 1 diabetes. Sequenced by immunoSEQ multiplex PCR; TCRdb stores in-frame clones only, minus some. Here the sample spans about 290,000 clones, around 7.8% being singletons. The sample was central memory CD4+ T cells from blood. The receptors originated from a woman aged 18-29 years in good health. Both conserved end residues are part of each CDR3. The order of the fields is D gene, J gene, clone size, V gene, CDR3 DNA, CDR3 protein. A D gene is named only where the DNA matches it firmly. Size is stated for part of the rows, as once, few or many counts, or as a class when the clone is expanded.

d_gene: -
j_gene: TRBJ2-7
abundance: -
v_gene: TRBV7-9
CDR3nt: TGTGCCAGCAGCTTAGGACAGGAGTACTACGAGCAGTACTTC
CDR3aa: CASSLGQEYYEQYF

d_gene: TRBD2
j_gene: TRBJ2-2
abundance: few
v_gene: TRBV11-2
CDR3nt: TGTGCCAGCAGCTCCGGACTAGCGGTCTGGGGGGAGCTGTTTTTT
CDR3aa: CASSSGLAVWGELFF

d_gene: -
j_gene: TRBJ2-1
abundance: few
v_gene: TRBV18
CDR3nt: TGTGCCAGCTCACCAATTCCCTGGGGCAATGAGCAGTTCTTC
CDR3aa: CASSPIPWGNEQFF

d_gene: -
j_gene: TRBJ2-1
abundance: many
v_gene: TRBV9
CDR3nt: TGTGCCAGCAGCGGTGCCCTTATCCCAACTAGCCGTGAGCAGTTCTTC
CDR3aa: CASSGALIPTSREQFF

d_gene: -
j_gene: TRBJ1-4
abundance: many
v_gene: TRBV7-9
CDR3nt: TGTGCCAGCAGTTCATTAGACGGTAATGAAAAACTGTTTTTT
CDR3aa: CASSSLDGNEKLFF

d_gene: -
j_gene: TRBJ2-1
abundance: many
v_gene: TRBV7-2
CDR3nt: TGTGCCAGCAGCTTAACGGGGGTCTCCTACAATGAGCAGTTCTTC
CDR3aa: CASSLTGVSYNEQFF

d_gene: -
j_gene: TRBJ1-4
abundance: few
v_gene: TRBV5-4
CDR3nt: TGTGCCAGCAGCGCCTCAACGAGTGCAACTAATGAAAAACTGTTTTTT
CDR3aa: CASSASTSATNEKLFF

d_gene: -
j_gene: TRBJ2-3
abundance: few
v_gene: TRBV6-6
CDR3nt: TGTGCCAGCAGTTACCACCCCCATCAGGGGGGAACGCAGTATTTT
CDR3aa: CASSYHPHQGGTQYF

d_gene: TRBD1
j_gene: TRBJ1-4
abundance: few
v_gene: TRBV7-2
CDR3nt: TGTGCCAGCAGGATGACAGGGGGGCTGGGTGAAAAACTGTTTTTT
CDR3aa: CASRMTGGLGEKLFF

d_gene: -
j_gene: TRBJ2-7
abundance: -
v_gene: TRBV6-5
CDR3nt: TGTGCCATCAGGCCGGTGAGCTCCTACGAGCAGTACTTC
CDR3aa: CAIRPVSSYEQYF

d_gene: -
j_gene: TRBJ2-7
abundance: -
v_gene: TRBV10-3
CDR3nt: TGTGCCATCAGCCGGGACATCGCTTCCTACGAGCAGTACTTC
CDR3aa: CAISRDIASYEQYF